A selection of T cell receptor beta chains follows, all from one sample in a study of shared clonotypes between healthy human individuals. The protocol was immunoSEQ multiplex PCR, while the TCRdb copy is restricted to in-frame clones and leaves out a portion. The sample carries about 490,000 clones, 70% to 80% recorded once. Sequencing was carried out using PBMCs. These receptors all come from a woman in her thirties or forties in good health. Some clones in this sample may be carry-over from other donors' samples. Both conserved end residues are part of each CDR3. The order of the fields is J gene, D gene, V gene, clone size, CDR3 protein, CDR3 DNA. D genes are given only for firm matches. Clone size is shown for a subset of rows, as once, few, many or a class of expanded clone.

TRBJ2-3	TRBD2	TRBV7-3	-	CASSSGLAIDTQYF	TGTGCCAGCAGCTCGGGACTAGCAATAGATACGCAGTATTTT
TRBJ2-7	-	TRBV6-1	-	CASRLLMEGPYEQYF	TGTGCCAGCAGGCTCCTCATGGAAGGCCCCTACGAGCAGTACTTC
TRBJ2-2	-	TRBV7-7	-	CASSSNVNTGELFF	TGTGCTAGCAGCTCGAATGTAAACACCGGGGAGCTGTTTTTT
TRBJ2-2	-	TRBV19	-	CASRTRAPNTGELFF	TGTGCCAGTAGGACACGGGCTCCGAACACCGGGGAGCTGTTTTTT
TRBJ1-3	-	TRBV28	-	CASSFRGGNTIYF	TGTGCCAGCAGTTTCAGGGGTGGAAACACCATATATTTT
TRBJ2-1	TRBD2	TRBV2	once	CASSESGRTYNEQFF	TGTGCCAGCAGTGAAAGCGGGAGGACCTACAATGAGCAGTTCTTC
TRBJ1-4	-	TRBV28	once	CASSLLSGSREKLFF	TGTGCCAGCAGTTTATTGTCCGGGTCTCGGGAAAAACTGTTTTTT
TRBJ2-1	-	TRBV5-8	-	CASSLVTSSREQFF	TGTGCCAGCAGCTTAGTCACTAGCAGTAGGGAGCAGTTCTTC
TRBJ1-1	-	TRBV7-8	once	CASSRLFNLNTEAFF	TGTGCCAGCAGCCGCCTGTTTAATCTGAACACTGAAGCTTTCTTT
TRBJ1-1	-	TRBV19	-	CASSTSGNTEAFF	TGTGCCAGTAGTACCTCGGGGAACACTGAAGCTTTCTTT
TRBJ1-2	TRBD1	TRBV28	-	CASSLQAGGFGYTF	TGTGCCAGCAGCCTCCAGGCAGGGGGCTTTGGCTACACCTTC
TRBJ1-4	-	TRBV29-1	-	CSVESGHAGTNEKLFF	TGCAGCGTTGAATCAGGTCACGCCGGGACTAATGAAAAACTGTTTTTT
TRBJ2-2	-	TRBV5-4	-	CASSLDPRANTGELFF	TGTGCCAGCAGCTTGGATCCCAGGGCGAACACCGGGGAGCTGTTTTTT
TRBJ2-5	-	TRBV15	-	CATSREKTSWRETQYF	TGTGCCACCAGCAGAGAGAAGACTAGTTGGCGGGAGACCCAGTACTTC
TRBJ2-3	-	TRBV9	once	CASSVGGGLSTDTQYF	TGTGCCAGCAGCGTAGGAGGGGGACTGAGCACAGATACGCAGTATTTT
TRBJ1-3	-	TRBV5-1	-	CASSLNRDGNTIYF	TGCGCCAGCAGCTTGAACAGGGATGGGAACACCATATATTTT
TRBJ2-1	-	TRBV6-4	many	CASSDRDNNEQFF	TGTGCCAGCAGTGACCGGGACAACAATGAGCAGTTCTTC
TRBJ2-5	-	TRBV5-6	-	CASSFLARETQYF	TGTGCCAGCAGCTTTCTAGCGAGAGAGACCCAGTACTTC
TRBJ2-7	-	TRBV27	-	CASRPTLRGPGSHQYEQYF	TGTGCCAGCAGGCCAACTCTTCGTGGCCCCGGGTCCCATCAGTACGAGCAGTACTTC
TRBJ1-4	-	TRBV18	-	CASSLEPAPTNEKLFF	TGTGCCAGCTCACTCGAGCCGGCACCAACTAATGAAAAACTGTTTTTT
TRBJ1-2	-	TRBV28	-	CASSKPNYGYTF	TGTGCCAGCAGTAAACCTAACTATGGCTACACCTTC
TRBJ2-7	-	TRBV6-5	-	CASRGEKSYEQYF	TGTGCCAGTAGAGGCGAGAAAAGCTACGAGCAGTACTTC
TRBJ2-5	-	TRBV19	-	CASSIRGWETQYF	TGTGCCAGTAGTATTCGGGGTTGGGAGACCCAGTACTTC
TRBJ2-3	-	TRBV9	once	CASSVADTQYF	TGTGCCAGCAGCGTGGCAGATACGCAGTATTTT
TRBJ2-1	TRBD2	TRBV2	-	CASNRLAGYNEQFF	TGTGCCAGCAATCGACTAGCGGGCTACAATGAGCAGTTCTTC
TRBJ1-2	-	TRBV7-2	-	CASSTPTGGYTF	TGTGCCAGCAGCACCCCGACGGGAGGCTACACCTTC
TRBJ2-7	-	TRBV9	-	CASSVGPGRSYEQYF	TGTGCCAGCAGCGTAGGTCCGGGGCGATCCTACGAGCAGTACTTC
TRBJ2-3	TRBD2	TRBV30	-	CAWSRIAGGGTDTQYF	TGTGCCTGGAGTAGGATAGCGGGAGGGGGGACAGATACGCAGTATTTT
TRBJ2-7	-	TRBV11-1	once	CASSFSATYEQYF	TGTGCCAGCAGCTTTTCAGCTACCTACGAGCAGTACTTC
TRBJ1-2	-	TRBV7-2	few	CASSSEAAGYTF	TGTGCCAGCAGCTCAGAAGCCGCTGGCTACACCTTC
TRBJ2-1	-	TRBV19	-	CASSMAGISNEQFF	TGTGCCAGTAGTATGGCGGGAATTTCCAATGAGCAGTTCTTC
TRBJ2-6	-	TRBV7-9	-	CASSFTGAGANVLTF	TGTGCCAGCAGCTTCACGGGTGCTGGGGCCAACGTCCTGACTTTC
TRBJ1-5	-	TRBV6-1	many	CASSVGGENQPQHF	TGTGCCAGCTCTGTGGGAGGGGAGAATCAGCCCCAGCATTTT
TRBJ2-5	TRBD2	TRBV7-9	-	CASSPSGSRGETQYF	TGTGCCAGCAGCCCTAGCGGGAGTCGAGGAGAGACCCAGTACTTC
TRBJ2-7	-	TRBV27	-	CASSFQTHPGGEQYF	TGTGCCAGCAGTTTTCAGACACATCCCGGTGGAGAGCAGTACTTC
TRBJ2-7	-	TRBV7-3	-	CASSSRVSVSTYEQYF	TGTGCCAGCAGCTCACGGGTTAGCGTCTCAACCTACGAGCAGTACTTC
TRBJ2-1	TRBD2	TRBV5-6	-	CASSGLAGGMNEQFF	TGTGCCAGCAGCGGACTAGCGGGAGGTATGAATGAGCAGTTCTTC
TRBJ1-6	-	TRBV6-1	-	CASSVGGDSPLHF	TGTGCCAGCAGTGTTGGAGGAGATTCACCCCTCCACTTT
TRBJ2-7	-	TRBV13	few	CASSLGGGSYEQYF	TGTGCCAGCAGCTTAGGGGGAGGATCCTACGAGCAGTACTTC
TRBJ1-1	-	TRBV4-2	-	CASSQARRYLGTEAFF	TGTGCCAGCAGCCAAGCTAGGAGGTATCTTGGCACTGAAGCTTTCTTT
TRBJ2-3	-	TRBV6-5	-	CASSYFPTDTQYF	TGTGCCAGCAGTTACTTTCCCACAGATACGCAGTATTTT
TRBJ1-5	-	TRBV2	-	CASSADGQGSNQPQHF	TGTGCCAGCAGTGCCGACGGGCAGGGTAGCAATCAGCCCCAGCATTTT
TRBJ1-2	-	TRBV6-1	-	CASSPVANYGYTF	TGTGCCAGCAGTCCGGTAGCTAACTATGGCTACACCTTC
TRBJ1-2	TRBD1	TRBV30	-	CAWSALGGLGYTF	TGTGCCTGGAGTGCCCTAGGGGGCTTAGGCTACACCTTC
TRBJ2-5	TRBD1	TRBV2	-	CASNGQGETQYF	TGTGCCAGCAACGGACAGGGAGAGACCCAGTACTTC
TRBJ2-1	TRBD1	TRBV27	-	CASSFLFSAIGQGRHNEQFF	TGTGCCAGCAGTTTTTTGTTTTCTGCGATCGGACAGGGGAGACACAATGAGCAGTTCTTC
TRBJ2-5	TRBD2	TRBV19	-	CASSPGTSGVLETQYF	TGTGCCAGTAGTCCCGGGACTAGCGGGGTTCTGGAGACCCAGTACTTC
TRBJ1-5	TRBD1	TRBV7-2	few	CASRGTGNQPQHF	TGTGCCAGCAGGGGGACAGGCAATCAGCCCCAGCATTTT